This is a list of T cell receptor beta chains from one sample in a study of early T cells in non-severe SARS-CoV-2 infection. TCRdb reanalysed the 5' RACE reads using MiXCR and keeps one entry per CDR3 protein. The sample has 37,000 or so distinct CDR3 sequences; over 4% are singletons. The sequenced sample was whole blood. The source of these receptors is an adult who was a healthcare worker with PCR-confirmed SARS-CoV-2 infection or an uninfected control (not recorded which). Both conserved end residues are part of each CDR3.

v_gene: TRBV9
j_gene: TRBJ1-3
CDR3aa: CASSPNTPFSGNTIYF

v_gene: TRBV6-2/TRBV6-3
j_gene: TRBJ2-7
CDR3aa: CASSYLAGRSYEQYF

v_gene: TRBV11-3
j_gene: TRBJ2-1
CDR3aa: CASSLGAGAGNEQFF

v_gene: TRBV7-9
j_gene: TRBJ2-7
CDR3aa: CASSSSPGPGEQYF

v_gene: TRBV15
j_gene: TRBJ2-3
CDR3aa: CATSPGSGTDTQYF

v_gene: TRBV11-2
j_gene: TRBJ2-5
CDR3aa: CASSLGETQYF

v_gene: TRBV12-3/TRBV12-4
j_gene: TRBJ1-6
CDR3aa: CASSQGKNNSPLHF

v_gene: TRBV28
j_gene: TRBJ2-5
CDR3aa: CASNGPSGAQETQYF

v_gene: TRBV28
j_gene: TRBJ1-4
CDR3aa: CASSFQAATNEKLFF

v_gene: TRBV29-1
j_gene: TRBJ2-2
CDR3aa: CSVELTRGSTGELFF

v_gene: TRBV20-1
j_gene: TRBJ2-3
CDR3aa: CSATDSRPDTQYF

v_gene: TRBV28
j_gene: TRBJ1-1
CDR3aa: CASRNGGETEAFF

v_gene: TRBV7-2
j_gene: TRBJ1-2
CDR3aa: CASSLGQYDDYGYTF

v_gene: TRBV6-6
j_gene: TRBJ1-1
CDR3aa: CASAPEENTEAFF

v_gene: TRBV12-5
j_gene: TRBJ2-7
CDR3aa: CASGSIAGGPYEQYF

v_gene: TRBV5-1
j_gene: TRBJ1-3
CDR3aa: CASSPNTVAGNTIYF

v_gene: TRBV20-1
j_gene: TRBJ2-2
CDR3aa: CSARVTGNTGELFF

v_gene: TRBV4-3
j_gene: TRBJ1-4
CDR3aa: CASSQATGQAEKLFF

v_gene: TRBV20-1
j_gene: TRBJ2-7
CDR3aa: CSATWTGASYEQYF

v_gene: TRBV6-5
j_gene: TRBJ2-2
CDR3aa: CACRSGAGELFF

v_gene: TRBV11-2
j_gene: TRBJ2-4
CDR3aa: CASSLGLAGGPLTKNIQYF

v_gene: TRBV3-1
j_gene: TRBJ1-3
CDR3aa: CASSPNTGNTIYF

v_gene: TRBV7-3
j_gene: TRBJ1-6
CDR3aa: CASSFYAPPNIDSPLHF

v_gene: TRBV12-3/TRBV12-4
j_gene: TRBJ1-2
CDR3aa: CASSRETTSSYTF

v_gene: TRBV27
j_gene: TRBJ2-5
CDR3aa: CASSFGRGVETQYF

v_gene: TRBV28
j_gene: TRBJ2-7
CDR3aa: CASSLGTYEQYF

v_gene: TRBV24-1
j_gene: TRBJ2-1
CDR3aa: CATSDWVNNEQFF

v_gene: TRBV19
j_gene: TRBJ1-1
CDR3aa: CASSIPGTGGTEAFF

v_gene: TRBV5-1
j_gene: TRBJ2-7
CDR3aa: CASSSRGGSGSYEQYF

v_gene: TRBV12-3/TRBV12-4
j_gene: TRBJ1-5
CDR3aa: CASSRGQGGNQPQHF

v_gene: TRBV4-1
j_gene: TRBJ2-3
CDR3aa: CASSQVSTDTQYF

v_gene: TRBV5-1
j_gene: TRBJ2-7
CDR3aa: CASTTGTGPYEQYF

v_gene: TRBV20-1
j_gene: TRBJ2-5
CDR3aa: CSARQPQETQYF

v_gene: TRBV12-2
j_gene: TRBJ2-3
CDR3aa: CASRFQAGLGGLAGGITDTQYF

v_gene: TRBV5-8
j_gene: TRBJ1-2
CDR3aa: CASSLEKNILIDGYTF

v_gene: TRBV15
j_gene: TRBJ2-5
CDR3aa: CATSGQAGETQYF

v_gene: TRBV27
j_gene: TRBJ2-5
CDR3aa: CASSFRQTYQETQYF